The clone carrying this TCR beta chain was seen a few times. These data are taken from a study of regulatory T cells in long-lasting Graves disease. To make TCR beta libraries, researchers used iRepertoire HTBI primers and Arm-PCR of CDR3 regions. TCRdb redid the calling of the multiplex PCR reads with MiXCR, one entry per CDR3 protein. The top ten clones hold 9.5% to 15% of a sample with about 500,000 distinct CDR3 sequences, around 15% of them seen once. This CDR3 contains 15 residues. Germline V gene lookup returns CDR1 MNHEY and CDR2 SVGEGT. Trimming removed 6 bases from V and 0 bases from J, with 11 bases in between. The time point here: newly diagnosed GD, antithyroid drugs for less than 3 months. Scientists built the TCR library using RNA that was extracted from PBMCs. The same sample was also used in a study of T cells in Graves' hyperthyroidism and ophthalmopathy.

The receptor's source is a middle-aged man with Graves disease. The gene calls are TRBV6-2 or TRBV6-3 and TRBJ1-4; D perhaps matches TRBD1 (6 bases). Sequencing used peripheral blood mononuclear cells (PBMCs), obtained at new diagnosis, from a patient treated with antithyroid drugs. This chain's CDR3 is CASRGQLATNEKLFF. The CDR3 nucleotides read TGTGCCAGCAGAGGACAGCTTGCAACTAATGAAAAACTGTTTTTT.